The clone carrying this T cell receptor (beta chain) was counted at least ten times. The V end lost 8 bases, the J end lost 0 bases, and 14 bases lay between the germline ends. Germline assignment: CDR1 SNHLY and CDR2 FYNNEI. CDR3 length: 15 residues. TCRdb used MiXCR to reprocess the RACE reads, holding one entry per CDR3 protein. This table has approximately 82,000 distinct CDR3 sequences, less than 8.5% appearing once. Time point of the sample: patch test 2, 6 weeks after DPC sensitization. Documented treatment: therapeutic diphenylcyclopropenone sensitization with weekly scalp DPC. This record belongs to a study of human T cells and chemical hapten exposure.

The source of this sequence is a woman in her 30s with alopecia areata. Some clones in this sample may be carry-over from other donors' samples. The specimen comprised whole blood, sampled in connection with sensitization to the hapten diphenylcyclopropenone (DPC). The gene calls are TRBV2 and TRBJ1-5; no reliable D call. The CDR3, as DNA: TGTGCCAGCCAGGACGGGATACCTAGCAATCAGCCCCAGCATTTT. This sequence encodes CASQDGIPSNQPQHF. The full variable domain, rest sourced from reference TRBV2 and TRBJ1-5, is EPEVTQTPSHQVTQMGQEVILRCVPISNHLYFYWYRQILGQKVEFLVSFYNNEISEKSEIFDDQFSVERPDGSNFTLKIRSTKLEDSAMYFCASQDGIPSNQPQHFGDGTRLSIL.